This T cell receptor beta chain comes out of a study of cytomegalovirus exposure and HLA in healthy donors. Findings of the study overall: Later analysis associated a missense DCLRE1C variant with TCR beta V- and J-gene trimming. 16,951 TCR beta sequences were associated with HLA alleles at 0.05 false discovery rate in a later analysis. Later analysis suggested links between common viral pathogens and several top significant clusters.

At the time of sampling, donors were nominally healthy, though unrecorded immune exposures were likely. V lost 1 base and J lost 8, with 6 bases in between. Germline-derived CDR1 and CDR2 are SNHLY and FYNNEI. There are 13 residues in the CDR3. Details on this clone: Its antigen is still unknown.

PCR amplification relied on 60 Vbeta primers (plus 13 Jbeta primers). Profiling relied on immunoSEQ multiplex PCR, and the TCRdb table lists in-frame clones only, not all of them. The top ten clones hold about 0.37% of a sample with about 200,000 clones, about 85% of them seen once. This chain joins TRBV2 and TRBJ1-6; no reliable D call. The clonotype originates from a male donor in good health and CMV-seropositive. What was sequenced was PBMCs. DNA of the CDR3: TGTGCCAGCAGTGAAGTTTCAGATTCACCCCTCCACTTT. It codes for CASSEVSDSPLHF.